Listed here are 3 T cell receptor beta chains from one sample, sequenced in a study of patients and donors after allogeneic stem cell transplantation. One entry per CDR3 protein results from TCRdb running MiXCR on the RT-PCR reads. The repertoire holds 920,000 or so distinct CDR3 sequences, with around 17% as singletons. Sequenced input: blood, either unsorted or a sorted T cell fraction (not recorded which). All receptors derive from a human donor who was either an allogeneic HSCT recipient or a stem cell or donor lymphocyte infusion donor (not recorded which). It is not recorded whose cells these are; they may come from a transplant donor.

This clonotype has more than one count but fewer than ten. The chain has TRBV12-3 or TRBV12-4 and TRBJ2-1; 13 positions match TRBD2. The CDR3 totals 15 residues. V dropped 2 bases and J dropped 12; count of bases not matched to a gene: 7. CDR3 coding DNA: TGTGCCAGCAGTTTAATTGGACTAGCGGGGGCGGGGCAGTTCTTC. It codes for CASSLIGLAGAGQFF.

This clonotype was seen a handful of times. V gene TRBV9 combines with J gene TRBJ2-1, with 10 bases matching TRBD2. CDR1 and CDR2 (germline): SGDLS, YYNGEE. V lost 2 bases and J lost 3; bases outside the gene matches: 5. The CDR3 totals 16 residues. This CDR3 reads CASSVGAGGFYNEQFF. CDR3 DNA: TGTGCCAGCAGCGTTGGAGCGGGGGGGTTCTACAATGAGCAGTTCTTC.

The sample holds a few counts of this clonotype. The V call is TRBV3-1, the J call TRBJ2-1; D gene unclear. The CDR3 covers 11 residues. Germline V lookup: CDR1 LGHDT, CDR2 YNNKEL (reference sequence). Trimming stripped 0 bases from V and 12 bases from J, with 6 bases between. The CDR3 region is CASSQEPGQFF. The CDR3 DNA reads TGTGCCAGCAGCCAAGAGCCTGGGCAGTTCTTC.